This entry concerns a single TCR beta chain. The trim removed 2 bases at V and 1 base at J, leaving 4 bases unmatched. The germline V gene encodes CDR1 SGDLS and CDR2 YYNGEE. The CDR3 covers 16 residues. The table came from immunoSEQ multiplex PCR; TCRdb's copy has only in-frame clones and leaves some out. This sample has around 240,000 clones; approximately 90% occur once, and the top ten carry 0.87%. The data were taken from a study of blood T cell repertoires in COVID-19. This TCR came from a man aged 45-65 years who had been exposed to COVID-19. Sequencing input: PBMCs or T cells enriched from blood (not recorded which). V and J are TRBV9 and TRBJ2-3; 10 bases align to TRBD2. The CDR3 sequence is CASSVPLAGGTDTQYF. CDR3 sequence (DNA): TGTGCCAGCAGCGTGCCGCTAGCGGGGGGCACAGATACGCAGTATTTT.